Shown below are 15 T cell receptor beta chains from a single sample sequenced in a study of cytomegalovirus exposure and HLA in healthy donors. Some clones are missing from TCRdb's copy, which holds only in-frame ones; the method was immunoSEQ multiplex PCR. The sample has about 98,000 clones; 87% are singletons. The sequencing input was PBMCs. Receptors were obtained from a man between 18 and 35 years old in good health and CMV-seropositive.

About this clone: One end of the junction fails to match germline, which may point to a read error. The chain combines TRBV9 with TRBJ2-1; a possible D gene is TRBD2 (5 bases). From germline, CDR1 is SGDLS and CDR2 YYNGEE. The CDR3 is 17 amino acids. CDR3 in DNA: TGTGCCAGCAGCTACAGTCCAGGCTACGGGGTCTACGATGAGCAGTTCTTC. Its translation is CASSYSPGYGVYDEQFF.

V and J are TRBV19 and TRBJ2-1; 9 positions agree with TRBD2. With V trimmed by 1 base and J by 8 bases, 12 bases remained unmatched. The CDR3 runs 17 residues. The germline V gene encodes CDR1 LNHDA and CDR2 SQIVND (reference sequence). CDR3 in DNA: TGTGCCAGTAGTATAGGGCTGAGGGTAGCGGGAGCCCATGAGCAGTTCTTC. As protein: CASSIGLRVAGAHEQFF. Variable domain in full (rest from reference TRBV19 and TRBJ2-1): DGGITQSPKYLFRKEGQNVTLSCEQNLNHDAMYWYRQDPGQGLRLIYYSQIVNDFQKGDIAEGYSVSREKKESFPLTVTSAQKNPTAFYLCASSIGLRVAGAHEQFFGPGTRLTVL.

CDR3 loop: CASSNRLSYEQYF. CDR3 coding DNA: TGTGCCAGTAGTAACAGGTTATCCTACGAGCAGTACTTC. V is TRBV19 and J is TRBJ2-7; D is perhaps TRBD1 (5 bases). In germline, CDR1 is LNHDA, CDR2 SQIVND (reference sequence). The CDR3 spans 13 residues. V shed 4 bases and J shed 1 base, with 8 bases lying between them.

The chain recombines TRBV9 with TRBJ2-3; possible D gene TRBD1, 5 bases. The CDR3 length is 16 residues. The V end was cut by 0 bases, the J end by 0 bases, with 11 bases between. Germline V CDR1 and CDR2: SGDLS, YYNGEE. The CDR3 DNA reads as TGTGCCAGCAGCGTAGGGTGGGGCGGCAGCACAGATACGCAGTATTTT. It specifies CASSVGWGGSTDTQYF. Using reference TRBV9 and TRBJ2-3 for the parts outside the CDR3, the full variable domain is DSGVTQTPKHLITATGQRVTLRCSPRSGDLSVYWYQQSLDQGLQFLIQYYNGEERAKGNILERFSAQQFPDLHSELNLSSLELGDSALYFCASSVGWGGSTDTQYFGPGTRLTVL.

The chain recombines TRBV7-2 with TRBJ2-2; the D is unclear. V dropped 5 bases and J dropped 0 bases, with 13 bases sitting between them. The CDR3 spans 16 residues. Germline CDR1 and CDR2: SGHTA and FQGNSA. The CDR3: CASSLTLVANTGELFF. The DNA for the CDR3 is TGTGCCAGCAGCCTCACCTTAGTTGCGAACACCGGGGAGCTGTTTTTT.

The V call is TRBV5-1, the J call TRBJ1-2, with a weak D call TRBD1 (6 bases). CDR1 and CDR2 (germline): SGHRS, YFSETQ. CDR3 length: 15 amino acids. V was trimmed by 1 base and J by 4 bases, leaving 14 bases between them. The CDR3 loop is CASSLLEQGGYGYTF. The CDR3 DNA reads as TGCGCCAGCAGCTTGTTGGAACAGGGCGGCTATGGCTACACCTTC.

In DNA form, the CDR3 reads TGCGCCAGCAGCCAAGTGGGTGGAGGCAATCAGCCCCAGCATTTT. This encodes CASSQVGGGNQPQHF. The gene calls are TRBV4-1 and TRBJ1-5, with unresolved D. The ends were cut back, 1 base at V and 2 bases at J, with 9 bases in the middle. The CDR3 extends over 15 amino acids. Per the germline V gene, CDR1 is MGHRA and CDR2 is YSYEKL.

This chain links TRBV29-1 with TRBJ2-3; D perhaps matches TRBD2 (6 bases). Germline V lookup: CDR1 SQVTM, CDR2 ANQGSEA. V was shortened by 5 bases and J by 0 bases, with 12 bases between the two germline ends. The CDR3 length is 14 residues. CDR3 sequence (DNA): TGCAGCGTTCGTTCGGGACTGAGCACAGATACGCAGTATTTT. Protein: CSVRSGLSTDTQYF.

The rearrangement joins TRBV6-6 to TRBJ1-4, with D unresolved. CDR1 MNHNY and CDR2 SVGAGI come from the germline V gene (reference sequence). The CDR3 contains 15 residues. Trimming pared 6 bases from V and 4 bases from J, leaving 15 bases between. The CDR3 nucleotides are TGTGCCAGCAGCGGAGGTGCGGGTAATAATGAAAAACTGTTTTTT. Translated, it gives CASSGGAGNNEKLFF.

The table lists this clone with a few counts. The gene calls are TRBV15 and TRBJ2-6, with D maybe TRBD2 (6 bases). V lost 3 bases to trimming and J lost 2 bases, with 14 bases between them. This CDR3 has 17 residues. Germline V gene data show CDR1 as LNHNV and CDR2 as YYDKDF (reference sequence). CDR3 region: CATSSFSGEAGANVLTF. Here the CDR3 DNA reads TGTGCCACCAGCAGTTTTTCTGGGGAGGCTGGGGCCAACGTCCTGACTTTC.

V is TRBV7-9 and J is TRBJ1-4; possibly TRBD1 for D (5 bases). The germline V gene encodes CDR1 SEHNR and CDR2 FQNEAQ (reference sequence). This CDR3 contains 14 residues. V was shortened by 3 bases and J by 4 bases, with 9 bases between the two germline ends. CDR3 nucleotide sequence: TGTGCCAGCAGCTTTGACAGATATAATGAAAAACTGTTTTTT. Its translation: CASSFDRYNEKLFF.

V usage is TRBV11-2 and J usage is TRBJ2-3, with 14 bases matching TRBD2. Germline V gives CDR1 SGHAT, CDR2 FQNNGV. V was clipped by 5 bases and J by 5 bases; unmatched bases: 9. CDR3 size: 17 residues. As DNA, the CDR3 is TGTGCCAGCAGCCAAGGACTAGCGGGAGGTAGGATAGATACGCAGTATTTT. It translates to CASSQGLAGGRIDTQYF.

The gene calls are TRBV19 and TRBJ2-6; 7 positions match TRBD1. With V trimmed by 5 bases and J by 9 bases, 13 bases remained unmatched. The CDR3 extends over 16 amino acids. The germline CDR1 and CDR2 sequences are LNHDA and SQIVND (reference sequence). For the CDR3, the DNA is TGTGCCAGTAGTCCCAGCCCCGGGACAGTAGGCAACGTCCTGACTTTC. This encodes CASSPSPGTVGNVLTF.

The chain couples TRBV7-7 to TRBJ2-5; D is perhaps TRBD2 (6 bases). Germline V lookup: CDR1 SSHAT, CDR2 FNYEAQ (reference sequence). There are 15 residues in the CDR3. With 5 bases removed from V and 5 bases from J, the gap between germline ends came to 18 bases. CDR3 region: CASSPGWGRGETQYF. DNA of the CDR3: TGTGCCAGCAGCCCTGGGTGGGGCCGGGGGGAGACCCAGTACTTC.

The chain recombines TRBV7-2 with TRBJ1-2, with D maybe TRBD1 (5 bases). The CDR3 loop spans 14 amino acids. V was pared by 6 bases and J by 4 bases, with 15 bases between. CDR1 is SGHTA and CDR2 is FQGNSA in the germline V gene. CDR3 protein: CASSTYDSLYGYTF. CDR3 DNA sequence: TGTGCCAGCAGTACATACGACAGCCTCTATGGCTACACCTTC. Variable domain in full (rest from reference TRBV7-2 and TRBJ1-2): GAGVSQSPSNKVTEKGKDVELRCDPISGHTALYWYRQSLGQGLEFLIYFQGNSAPDKSGLPSDRFSAERTGGSVSTLTIQRTQQEDSAVYLCASSTYDSLYGYTFGSGTRLTVV.